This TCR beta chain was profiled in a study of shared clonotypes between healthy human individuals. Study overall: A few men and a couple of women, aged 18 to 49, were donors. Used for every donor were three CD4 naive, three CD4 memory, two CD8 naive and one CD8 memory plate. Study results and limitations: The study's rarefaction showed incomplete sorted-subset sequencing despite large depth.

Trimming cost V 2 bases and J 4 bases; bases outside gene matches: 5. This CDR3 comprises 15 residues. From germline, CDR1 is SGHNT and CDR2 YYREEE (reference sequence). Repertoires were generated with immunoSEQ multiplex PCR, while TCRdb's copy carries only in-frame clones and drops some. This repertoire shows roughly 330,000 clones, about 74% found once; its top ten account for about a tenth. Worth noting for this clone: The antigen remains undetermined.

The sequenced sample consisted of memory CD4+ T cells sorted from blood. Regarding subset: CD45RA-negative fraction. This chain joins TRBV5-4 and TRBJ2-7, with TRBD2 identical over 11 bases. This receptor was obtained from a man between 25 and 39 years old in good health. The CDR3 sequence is CASSFGTSGEYEQYF. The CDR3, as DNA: TGTGCCAGCAGCTTTGGGACTAGCGGAGAATACGAGCAGTACTTC.